This T cell receptor (beta chain) appears in the sequencing data of a study of PD-1 blockade in classical Hodgkin lymphoma. Autologous stem cell transplantation was followed by relapse in every patient, and brentuximab vedotin exposure varied. Complete response, partial response or progressive disease was recorded as best response. TCRdb's copy holds only in-frame clones and misses some; the assay was immunoSEQ multiplex PCR. The sample comprises around 65,000 clones, roughly 88% of which are singletons, and around 12% rests with the top ten. Germline CDR1 reads MNHNY; CDR2 reads SVGAGI (reference sequence). V shed 6 bases and J 1 base; nucleotides not matched to a gene: 3. CDR3 length equals 14 residues.

The chain combines TRBV6-6 with TRBJ1-1; 9 nucleotides line up with TRBD1. The material was peripheral blood mononuclear cells (PBMCs), obtained at baseline. This clonotype was obtained from a human donor with classical Hodgkin lymphoma. As DNA, the CDR3 is TGTGCCAGCAGCCGGGGACAGGGGAACACTGAAGCTTTCTTT. It codes for CASSRGQGNTEAFF.